The 22 T cell receptor beta chains below all came from one sample that was sequenced in a study of T cells in Graves' hyperthyroidism and ophthalmopathy. TCR beta CDR3 regions were amplified from RNA. Initially, a first-round RT-PCR of the TCR CDR3 employed the HTBI primer set. Using its own MiXCR run on the multiplex PCR reads, TCRdb lists one record per CDR3 protein. The data contain 600,000 to 700,000 distinct CDR3 sequences, about 45% of them singletons. Material: peripheral blood or thyroid tissue (not recorded which). These receptors all come from an adult man with Graves' disease, either hyperthyroidism or ophthalmopathy (not recorded which).

The J gene is TRBJ2-7, the V gene TRBV15; D is ambiguous. The CDR3 is made up of 12 amino acids. Germline V lookup: CDR1 LNHNV, CDR2 YYDKDF (reference sequence). Trimming left V 2 bases short and J 7 bases short, with 9 bases between. In DNA form, the CDR3 reads TGTGCCACCAGCAGACTAGTGGGGGAGCAGTACTTC. The encoded protein is CATSRLVGEQYF.

This chain joins TRBV7-6 and TRBJ1-6; 7 bases map to TRBD1. V gave up 4 bases and J gave up 9 bases; unmatched junction bases: 6. Germline assignment: CDR1 SGHVS and CDR2 FNYEAQ. The CDR3 has 14 residues. The CDR3 is CASSSGTDSSPLHF. The CDR3 coding sequence is TGTGCCAGCAGCTCCGGGACAGACAGTTCACCCCTCCACTTT. The complete variable domain, with remaining parts taken from reference TRBV7-6 and TRBJ1-6, reads GAGVSQSPRYKVTKRGQDVALRCDPISGHVSLYWYRQALGQGPEFLTYFNYEAQQDKSGLPNDRFSAERPEGSISTLTIQRTEQRDSAMYRCASSSGTDSSPLHFGNGTRLTVT.

The chain joins TRBV29-1 to TRBJ2-7, with D tentatively TRBD1 (7 bases). This CDR3 is built from 13 residues. Trimming shortened V by 4 bases and J by 7 bases, and 17 bases separated the two germline ends. In germline, CDR1 is SQVTM, CDR2 ANQGSEA. The CDR3, as DNA: TGCAGCGTTGTGGGCAGGGGGGCCGGGGAGCAGTACTTC. Protein: CSVVGRGAGEQYF.

This clonotype was detected a few times. The chain carries TRBV7-9 and TRBJ1-5; 10 nucleotides match TRBD1. Germline CDR1 SEHNR, CDR2 FQNEAQ (reference sequence). The CDR3 sequence is 14 residues long. V gave up 6 bases and J gave up 6 bases; unmatched junction bases: 5. This chain's CDR3 is CASRRQGASQPQHF. The CDR3 region has the DNA TGTGCCAGCAGGCGACAGGGGGCGAGTCAGCCCCAGCATTTT.

V is TRBV7-6 and J is TRBJ1-4; the match to TRBD1 covers 8 bases. The J segment lost 0 bases and the V segment lost 5 bases, leaving 14 bases of the junction unmatched. The CDR3 is 19 residues long. The germline V gene encodes CDR1 SGHVS and CDR2 FNYEAQ. DNA of the CDR3: TGTGCCAGCAGCCCTGCTCGGGCAGGGGGCCAACCAACTAATGAAAAACTGTTTTTT. Amino acids: CASSPARAGGQPTNEKLFF.

The V and J genes are TRBV24-1 and TRBJ2-7, with TRBD1 identical over 7 bases. CDR1 is KGHDR, CDR2 SFDVKD, per germline. The CDR3 is 11 amino acids. The DNA for the CDR3 is TGTGCGGGACAGACCGTGGACGAGCAGTACTTC. This codes for CAGQTVDEQYF.

Points on this clonotype: A read error is possible here, since a much larger clone lies one base away. The rearrangement uses TRBV2 and TRBJ1-1, with D possibly TRBD1 on 6 matching bases. V lost 8 bases, J lost 3 bases, and 16 bases lay in between. This CDR3 has 14 residues. Germline V gene data show CDR1 as SNHLY and CDR2 as FYNNEI. The CDR3 DNA is TGTGCCAGCGGTGTTACACAGGGAGACACTGAAGCTTTCTTT. Its protein product is CASGVTQGDTEAFF.

Note on this clonotype: It may be a read error: a sequence one base away is much more abundant. The chain uses TRBV10-2 and TRBJ1-5, with D hard to call. Germline V lookup: CDR1 WSHSY, CDR2 SAAADI. This CDR3 spans 12 amino acids. CDR3 in amino acids: CASGDGNQPQHF. The CDR3 nucleotides read TGCGCCAGCGGTGACGGAAATCAGCCCCAGCATTTT.

V gene TRBV7-2 combines with J gene TRBJ1-5, with D unresolved. V lost 6 bases to trimming and J lost 3 bases, with 12 bases between them. This CDR3 spans 14 amino acids. Germline CDR1 and CDR2: SGHTA and FQGNSA. Here the CDR3 reads CASSDDGYNQPQHF. The CDR3 coding sequence is TGTGCCAGCAGTGACGACGGGTACAATCAGCCCCAGCATTTT.

This clonotype was seen a handful of times. The CDR3 is CSARYPGFNQPQHF. CDR3 nucleotides: TGCAGTGCTAGATATCCGGGATTCAATCAGCCCCAGCATTTT. The chain links TRBV20-1 to TRBJ1-5, with D hard to call. The CDR3 is 14 amino acids. CDR1 and CDR2 (germline): DFQATT, SNEGSKA (reference sequence). V was trimmed by 2 bases and J by 3 bases, leaving 11 bases between them.

The chain combines TRBV10-3 with TRBJ1-4; the D gene is possibly TRBD1 (5 bases). CDR3 length: 15 amino acids. The ends were cut back, 5 bases at V and 2 bases at J, with 12 bases in the middle. CDR1 and CDR2 (germline): ENHRY, SYGVKD. DNA of the CDR3: TGTGCCATCAGTCCCGGATGGGGGACTAATGAAAAACTGTTTTTT. It encodes CAISPGWGTNEKLFF.

V and J are TRBV10-3 and TRBJ1-2, with 11 bases aligning to TRBD1. Germline-derived CDR1 and CDR2 are ENHRY and SYGVKD. Trimming at V came to 8 bases and at J to 2 bases, leaving 4 bases not matched to a gene. The CDR3 extends over 14 amino acids. CDR3 sequence (DNA): TGTGCCATCGGTGGACAGGGGGCAAACTATGGCTACACCTTC. Amino acid sequence: CAIGGQGANYGYTF.

This clonotype was seen at least ten times. The CDR3 DNA reads TGTGCCATCAGGTCAGGGGGCGCGAATTCACCCCTCCACTTT. Protein sequence: CAIRSGGANSPLHF. The rearrangement joins TRBV10-3 to TRBJ1-6; 8 bases are a match to TRBD1. Trimming removed 6 bases from V and 7 bases from J; junction bases left unmatched: 5. The CDR3 is made up of 14 amino acids. The germline V gene encodes CDR1 ENHRY and CDR2 SYGVKD.

This clonotype was detected only once. The rearrangement uses TRBV7-7 and TRBJ1-1, with 12 bases fitting TRBD1. The V gene's germline CDR1 is SSHAT and CDR2 FNYEAQ (reference sequence). The CDR3 sequence is 16 residues long. The CDR3 coding sequence is TGTGCTAAGTTAACGGGACAGGGGGCGATGAACACTGAAGCTTTCTTT. Its protein is CAKLTGQGAMNTEAFF.

The V call is TRBV29-1, the J call TRBJ1-2; possibly TRBD1 for D (6 bases). This CDR3 has 12 residues. CDR1 SQVTM and CDR2 ANQGSEA come from the germline V gene. In DNA, the CDR3 is TGCAGTCCCGGACAGAGTAACTATGGCTACACCTTC. Its translation is CSPGQSNYGYTF.

Of note for this clonotype: At one end the junction does not follow the germline gene, possibly because of a read error. The chain uses TRBV3-1 and TRBJ2-6, with D possibly being TRBD1 (5 bases). Germline loops: CDR1 LGHDT, CDR2 YNNKEL (reference sequence). The CDR3 totals 14 residues. Here the CDR3 reads CASSSDSGANGLTF. The DNA for the CDR3 is TGTGCCAGCAGCTCTGACAGTGGGGCCAACGGCCTGACTTTC.

The V gene is TRBV5-1, the J gene TRBJ1-4; D may be TRBD1 (6 bases). This CDR3 has 15 residues. V dropped 3 bases and J dropped 5 bases, with 14 bases sitting between them. Germline V CDR1 and CDR2: SGHRS, YFSETQ. This CDR3 reads CASSWTVGLNEKLFF. CDR3 nucleotides: TGCGCCAGCAGCTGGACAGTAGGATTAAATGAAAAACTGTTTTTT.

This clonotype was observed a few times. The chain joins TRBV24-1 to TRBJ2-7; 12 nucleotides align to TRBD2. The CDR3 runs 18 residues. The trim removed 0 bases at V and 4 bases at J, leaving 9 bases unmatched. Germline V gene sequence: CDR1 KGHDR, CDR2 SFDVKD. DNA of the CDR3: TGTGCCACCAGTGATTTGAGACTAGCGGGGGAAGGAGTATACGAGCAGTACTTC. Amino acids: CATSDLRLAGEGVYEQYF.

The CDR3 spells CASSMQGQGSNQPQHF. The CDR3 bases are TGTGCCAGTAGTATGCAAGGGCAGGGTAGCAATCAGCCCCAGCATTTT. V usage is TRBV19 and J usage is TRBJ1-5, with D perhaps TRBD1 (5 bases). V was cut by 3 bases and J by 0 bases, with 12 bases left in between. Germline CDR1 LNHDA, CDR2 SQIVND (reference sequence). The CDR3 runs to 16 residues. Drawing the rest from reference TRBV19 and TRBJ1-5, the complete variable domain is DGGITQSPKYLFRKEGQNVTLSCEQNLNHDAMYWYRQDPGQGLRLIYYSQIVNDFQKGDIAEGYSVSREKKESFPLTVTSAQKNPTAFYLCASSMQGQGSNQPQHFGDGTRLSIL.

This clonotype occurred once. This chain uses TRBV7-6 with TRBJ1-2, with D tentatively TRBD1 (5 bases). The CDR3 has 15 amino acids. Per germline, CDR1 SGHVS and CDR2 FNYEAQ. V lost 5 bases and J 6 bases, leaving 19 bases between the germline ends. The DNA for the CDR3 is TGTGCCAGCAGCCCCGACAGCGCAGGGCTGGATGGCTACACCTTC. As protein: CASSPDSAGLDGYTF.

This clonotype appeared a single time. This could be a read error, since a much larger clone is one nucleotide away. The chain recombines TRBV29-1 with TRBJ1-1; TRBD1 matches 8 bases. There are 12 residues in the CDR3. The V segment lost 4 bases and the J segment 8 bases; nucleotides outside the gene matches: 6. Germline CDR1 SQVTM, CDR2 ANQGSEA. The CDR3 here is CSVAGGEMEAFF. The CDR3 DNA is TGCAGCGTTGCAGGGGGCGAGATGGAAGCTTTCTTT.

The chain uses TRBV2 and TRBJ2-7; perhaps TRBD2 as D (5 bases). Trimming removed 3 bases from V and 2 bases from J, with 14 bases in between. From germline, CDR1 is SNHLY and CDR2 FYNNEI. There are 15 residues in the CDR3. The CDR3 DNA reads as TGTGCCAGCAGTGATGGGCTGGGAGCTACCTACGAGCAGTACTTC. Amino acids: CASSDGLGATYEQYF.